This T cell receptor beta chain was identified during a study of CD8+ T cells in alopecia areata. Study overall: Twice daily, treated patients received 5 to 10 mg of oral tofacitinib.

Extracted from the samples, RNA was reverse transcribed into cDNA to serve as the sequencing template. The assay was immunoSEQ multiplex PCR, and TCRdb's table has in-frame clones only and misses some. Here the sample spans 90,000 to 100,000 clones, over 40% being singletons. A few counts support this clone. Its target is not known. Punch biopsies of lesional scalp, plus peripheral blood, were taken from alopecia areata patients. This CDR3 is 10 amino acids long. Germline-derived CDR1 and CDR2 are MNHNY and SVGAGI (reference sequence). The germline V and J ends were trimmed by 8 bases and 4 bases, with 3 bases remaining between them. Study findings and constraints: Scalp lesions, especially in alopecia totalis/universalis, had higher clonality than normal scalp.

This sequence originates from a human donor with alopecia areata. Input material: CD4+ T cells sorted from blood. The rearrangement joins TRBV6-6 to TRBJ2-1; D gene uncertain. The chain's CDR3 is CASGYNEQFF. In DNA form, the CDR3 reads TGTGCCAGCGGGTACAATGAGCAGTTCTTC.